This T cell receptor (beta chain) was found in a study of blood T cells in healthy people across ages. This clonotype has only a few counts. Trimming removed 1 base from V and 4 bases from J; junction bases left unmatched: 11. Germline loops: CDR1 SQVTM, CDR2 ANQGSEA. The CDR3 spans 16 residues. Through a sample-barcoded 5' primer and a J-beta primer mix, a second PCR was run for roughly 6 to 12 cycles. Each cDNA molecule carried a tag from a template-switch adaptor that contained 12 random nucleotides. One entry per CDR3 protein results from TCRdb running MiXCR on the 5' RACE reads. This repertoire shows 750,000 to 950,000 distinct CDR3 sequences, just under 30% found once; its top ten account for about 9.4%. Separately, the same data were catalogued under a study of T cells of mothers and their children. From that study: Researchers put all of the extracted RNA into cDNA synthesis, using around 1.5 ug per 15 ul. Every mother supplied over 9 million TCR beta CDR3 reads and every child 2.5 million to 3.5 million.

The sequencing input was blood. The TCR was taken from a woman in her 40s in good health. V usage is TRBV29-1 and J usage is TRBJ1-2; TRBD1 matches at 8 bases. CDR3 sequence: CSVEGRGRQGSYGYTF. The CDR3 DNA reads TGCAGCGTTGAAGGGAGGGGGCGACAGGGGAGCTATGGCTACACCTTC.